Listed below are T cell receptor beta chains from one sample, sequenced in a study of beta chain features in type 1 diabetes. Generated by immunoSEQ multiplex PCR, the TCRdb table keeps only in-frame clones and is missing some. The sample carries roughly 340,000 clones, over 9.5% recorded once. The sample was naive CD4+ T cells from blood. The receptor source for this set is a woman aged 18-29 years with type 1 diabetes. CDR3s include the opening cysteine and the closing phenylalanine or tryptophan. The D gene is left open where the match is weak. Part of the rows lack a size; the others show once, few, many or a class for expanded clones.

J | D | size | length | V | DNA | CDR3
TRBJ2-1 | TRBD2 | - | 15 | TRBV6-1 | TGTGCCAGCAGTGATAGCGGGAGGGCCTTGAATGAGCAGTTCTTC | CASSDSGRALNEQFF
TRBJ2-5 | TRBD1 | - | 17 | TRBV28 | TGTGCCAGCAGTTTATCGGGACAGGGGGCCTACCAAGAGACCCAGTACTTC | CASSLSGQGAYQETQYF
TRBJ2-1 | - | - | 14 | TRBV5-4 | TGTGCCAGCAGCCTGGACAGCTCCTACAATGAGCAGTTCTTC | CASSLDSSYNEQFF
TRBJ2-6 | - | few | 16 | TRBV4-1 | TGCGCCAGCAGCCAGTTCTACCCCTCTGGGGCCAACGTCCTGACTTTC | CASSQFYPSGANVLTF
TRBJ1-2 | - | few | 12 | TRBV5-1 | TGCGCCAGCAGCTTGGGGCAATATGGCTACACCTTC | CASSLGQYGYTF
TRBJ1-3 | - | - | 16 | TRBV6-6 | TGTGCCAGCAGTTACCCTAGCGCAGGGTCTGGAAACACCATATATTTT | CASSYPSAGSGNTIYF
TRBJ2-1 | TRBD2 | few | 14 | TRBV7-2 | TGTGCCAGCAGCCCCCCTAGCGGGAACGTCGAGCAGTTCTTC | CASSPPSGNVEQFF
TRBJ2-3 | - | few | 15 | TRBV28 | TGTGCCAGCAGTTTGATAGGAGCTAGCACAGATACGCAGTATTTT | CASSLIGASTDTQYF
TRBJ2-3 | - | - | 14 | TRBV29-1 | TGCAGCGGTCGCGAGTGGCTAGGCACAGATACGCAGTATTTT | CSGREWLGTDTQYF
TRBJ2-1 | - | - | 11 | TRBV20-1 | TGCAGTGCTAGCGCTCCAGATGAGCAGTTCTTC | CSASAPDEQFF
TRBJ1-1 | - | - | 16 | TRBV7-2 | TGTGCCAGCAGCCGAGCTGTGTTGACAATAAGGACTGAAGCTTTCTTT | CASSRAVLTIRTEAFF
TRBJ2-7 | TRBD2 | - | 14 | TRBV7-2 | TGTGCCAGCAGCTTAGGGACTAGCTCCTACGAGCAGTACTTC | CASSLGTSSYEQYF
TRBJ2-7 | TRBD1 | few | 14 | TRBV19 | TGTGCCAGTACTCCGGGACAGGGGGCCTACGAGCAGTACTTC | CASTPGQGAYEQYF
TRBJ1-2 | TRBD1 | - | 11 | TRBV28 | TGTGCCGCGACAGGGGGGTATGGCTACACCTTC | CAATGGYGYTF
TRBJ2-1 | TRBD1 | - | 14 | TRBV7-2 | TGTGCCAGCAGCCCCCAGACAGGGTCCAATGAGCAGTTCTTC | CASSPQTGSNEQFF
TRBJ2-7 | TRBD2 | few | 16 | TRBV9 | TGTGCCAGCAGCCCAGAAAGGTCTAGCGGGGTCGACGAGCAGTACTTC | CASSPERSSGVDEQYF
TRBJ2-3 | TRBD1 | once | 15 | TRBV27 | TGTGCCAGCAGTACAGGGGGCCGATGGTGGGATACGCAGTATTTT | CASSTGGRWWDTQYF
TRBJ2-3 | TRBD2 | - | 15 | TRBV6-6 | TGTGCCAGCCGAAGCCCTAGCGGGATTGCAGATACGCAGTATTTT | CASRSPSGIADTQYF
TRBJ2-7 | - | - | 13 | TRBV6-5 | TGTGCCAGCACGCGAGGACTCTCCTACGAGCAGTACTTC | CASTRGLSYEQYF
TRBJ2-1 | TRBD2 | few | 13 | TRBV19 | TGTGCCAGTAGTGCGGCGGGAGCCAATGAGCAGTTCTTC | CASSAAGANEQFF
TRBJ2-5 | - | few | 14 | TRBV4-1 | TGCGCCAGCACCGGAGGGTGGACCAGGGAGACCCAGTACTTC | CASTGGWTRETQYF
TRBJ1-1 | - | - | 14 | TRBV30 | TGTGCCTGGAGTCGACCTGACAGAAACACTGAAGCTTTCTTT | CAWSRPDRNTEAFF
TRBJ2-2 | - | few | 15 | TRBV15 | TGTGCCACCAGCAGAGTGGGGCAGGCCACCGGGGAGCTGTTTTTT | CATSRVGQATGELFF
TRBJ1-2 | - | - | 13 | TRBV28 | TGTGCCGCAAGGAGCGGCATTAACTATGGCTACACCTTC | CAARSGINYGYTF
TRBJ2-5 | TRBD1 | - | 14 | TRBV19 | TGTGCCAGTAGTACCAGGACAGGGACGGAGACCCAGTACTTC | CASSTRTGTETQYF
TRBJ2-7 | - | few | 15 | TRBV5-4 | TGTGCCAGCAGCCCCACAGGTATTCCCCCTACGCAGCAGTACTTC | CASSPTGIPPTQQYF
TRBJ1-2 | TRBD1 | - | 16 | TRBV9 | TGTGCCAGCAGCGTAGCTTCAGGGGGAGCTAACTATGGCTACACCTTC | CASSVASGGANYGYTF
TRBJ2-7 | - | - | 17 | TRBV15 | TGTGCCACCAGCAGAGATGGCGGTACAGGGATGTCCTACGAGCAGTACTTC | CATSRDGGTGMSYEQYF
TRBJ1-4 | - | few | 17 | TRBV15 | TGTGCCACCAGCAGAGGGGTGTCGGCAGGGTTGAATGAAAAACTGTTTTTT | CATSRGVSAGLNEKLFF
TRBJ2-5 | TRBD1 | few | 15 | TRBV9 | TGTGCCAGCAGCGGAGAGACAGGGCCTCAAGAGACCCAGTACTTC | CASSGETGPQETQYF
TRBJ1-1 | - | few | 14 | TRBV11-3 | TGTGCCAGCAGCTTAGCCCGCGTGAACACTGAAGCTTTCTTT | CASSLARVNTEAFF
TRBJ2-1 | TRBD2 | few | 15 | TRBV9 | TGTGCCAGCAGCGTAGTAGCGGGGGCCTACAATGAGCAGTTCTTC | CASSVVAGAYNEQFF
TRBJ2-7 | TRBD2 | - | 16 | TRBV5-1 | TGCGCCAGCAGCTTGGAAGCGGGAGTACCAAGCTACGAGCAGTACTTC | CASSLEAGVPSYEQYF
TRBJ2-3 | - | few | 15 | TRBV30 | TGTGCCTGGAGTGGCGGTCTGGTCGGCACAGATACGCAGTATTTT | CAWSGGLVGTDTQYF
TRBJ1-2 | - | - | 14 | TRBV2 | TGTGCCAGCAGTGAACAGGGACTACTCTATGGCTACACCTTC | CASSEQGLLYGYTF
TRBJ1-6 | - | few | 14 | TRBV27 | TGTGCCAGCAGTTTAGTCTCGGAGAGTTCACCCCTCCACTTT | CASSLVSESSPLHF
TRBJ1-1 | - | few | 11 | TRBV25-1 | TGTGCCAGCAGGGGCACAGGGCTAGCTTTCTTT | CASRGTGLAFF
TRBJ2-2 | TRBD2 | few | 12 | TRBV7-9 | TGTGCCAGCACCGGGGGGTCCGGGGAGCTGTTTTTT | CASTGGSGELFF
TRBJ1-2 | TRBD1 | - | 15 | TRBV9 | TGTGCCAGCAGCCCCAGGGGGGTTACTAACTATGGCTACACCTTC | CASSPRGVTNYGYTF
TRBJ2-5 | TRBD2 | - | 16 | TRBV7-2 | TGTGCCAGCAGCTTAGCGGAGCGGGGGGGCCGAGAGACCCAGTACTTC | CASSLAERGGRETQYF